One and the same sample provided the 14 T cell receptor beta chains below, sequenced in a study of shared clonotypes between healthy human individuals. Libraries were prepared by immunoSEQ multiplex PCR; TCRdb keeps only in-frame clonotypes and omits some of them. Of millions of clones listed, 85% to 95% are singletons. The specimen sequenced was naive CD4+ T cells sorted from blood. Subset specified: CD45RA+ positively selected. The source of these receptors is a man aged 18 to 30 in good health.

The chain carries TRBV5-1 and TRBJ2-5; 11 nucleotides align to TRBD1. The CDR3 totals 14 residues. The germline gives CDR1 SGHRS, CDR2 YFSETQ. Unmatched junction bases numbered 3, after V lost 4 bases and J lost 4 bases. The CDR3 here is CASSDGTGGETQYF. CDR3 DNA: TGCGCCAGCAGCGACGGGACAGGGGGAGAGACCCAGTACTTC.

The gene calls are TRBV27 and TRBJ1-3; D is ambiguous. V was clipped by 3 bases and J by 2 bases, with 8 bases between them. This CDR3 comprises 14 residues. Germline V gene data show CDR1 as MNHEY and CDR2 as SMNVEV (reference sequence). This chain's CDR3 is CASSLSGPGNTIYF. In DNA form, the CDR3 reads TGTGCCAGCAGTTTGAGCGGGCCTGGAAACACCATATATTTT.

The chain joins TRBV5-6 to TRBJ1-5; D unresolved. The germline CDR1 and CDR2 sequences are SGHDT and YYEEEE. V dropped 5 bases and J dropped 9 bases, with 12 bases sitting between them. The length of the CDR3 is 12 residues. CDR3 sequence: CASSFTLGPQHF. In DNA, the CDR3 is TGTGCCAGCAGTTTTACCCTTGGGCCCCAGCATTTT.

The V and J genes are TRBV30 and TRBJ2-7; no clear D. This CDR3 has 14 amino acids. Deletions cut 0 bases from V and 0 bases from J, with 9 bases between. CDR1 and CDR2 from the germline V gene are GTSNPN and SVGIG (reference sequence). The CDR3 nucleotides read TGTGCCTGGAGTGTAAGGCTTCACTCCTACGAGCAGTACTTC. It specifies CAWSVRLHSYEQYF.

For this clone: In the same sample, other DNA sequences code for this CDR3. The chain couples TRBV10-3 to TRBJ2-5, with TRBD2 matching 9 bases. After removal of 2 bases from V and 4 bases from J, the junction contained 2 bases not matched to a gene. CDR3 length: 14 residues. Per the germline V gene, CDR1 is ENHRY and CDR2 is SYGVKD. The CDR3 DNA reads TGTGCCATCAGTGAGGCGGGAGGGGGAGAGACCCAGTACTTC. It yields the protein CAISEAGGGETQYF.

This chain links TRBV27 with TRBJ2-7, with D possibly TRBD2 on 6 matching bases. The CDR3 has 16 residues. The germline V gene encodes CDR1 MNHEY and CDR2 SMNVEV (reference sequence). V lost 5 bases and J lost 2, with 19 bases in between. CDR3 sequence: CASSPNYGGVTYEQYF. In nucleotides, the CDR3 is TGTGCCAGCAGTCCAAATTACGGAGGGGTTACCTACGAGCAGTACTTC.

As concerns this clone: This specimen includes other DNA sequences encoding the same CDR3. Here the CDR3 DNA reads TGTGCCAGCAGTCGGGGGGCTAGCACAGATACGCAGTATTTT. Translated, it gives CASSRGASTDTQYF. This chain joins TRBV6-5 and TRBJ2-3; possibly TRBD2 for D (7 bases). The CDR3 has 14 amino acids. Trimming stripped 5 bases from V and 0 bases from J, with 9 bases between. CDR1 MNHEY and CDR2 SVGAGI come from the germline V gene.

The V and J genes are TRBV10-3 and TRBJ2-5, with 7 nucleotides matching TRBD1. The germline V gene encodes CDR1 ENHRY and CDR2 SYGVKD. Losses at the gene ends were 4 bases for V and 1 base for J; bases not matched to a gene: 3. The CDR3 extends over 14 amino acids. The CDR3, as DNA: TGTGCCATCAGTGCACAGGGGCCCCAAGAGACCCAGTACTTC. Amino acids: CAISAQGPQETQYF.

The chain is built from TRBV10-3 and TRBJ2-7, with a possible D match to TRBD1 (6 bases). V lost 10 bases to trimming and J lost 2 bases, with 18 bases between them. Germline loops: CDR1 ENHRY, CDR2 SYGVKD. The CDR3 loop spans 14 amino acids. The CDR3 sequence is CATVRDTVTYEQYF. The CDR3 DNA reads TGTGCCACAGTCCGGGACACAGTAACCTACGAGCAGTACTTC.

V and J are TRBV6-6 and TRBJ1-5; D possibly corresponds to TRBD1 (5 bases). V was cut by 2 bases and J by 4 bases, with 15 bases left in between. This CDR3 contains 16 residues. Germline loops: CDR1 MNHNY, CDR2 SVGAGI (reference sequence). CDR3 loop: CASSYRPGTINQPQHF. The CDR3 nucleotides read TGTGCCAGCAGTTACCGTCCCGGGACGATTAATCAGCCCCAGCATTTT.

The chain links TRBV30 to TRBJ2-3; the match to TRBD1 covers 9 bases. Looked up from germline, CDR1 is GTSNPN and CDR2 is SVGIG (reference sequence). The CDR3 is 15 amino acids. J lost 6 bases, V lost 5 bases, and 12 bases had no gene match. The CDR3 sequence is CAWGIGQGTRDTQYF. Written as DNA, the CDR3 is TGTGCCTGGGGAATCGGACAGGGGACGCGCGATACGCAGTATTTT.

The chain combines TRBV18 with TRBJ2-5; TRBD2 agrees at 8 bases. Germline loops: CDR1 KGHSH, CDR2 LQKENI. V lost 3 bases to trimming and J lost 4 bases; unmatched junction nucleotides: 4. The CDR3 has 14 amino acids. The CDR3 region is CASSPEAGVETQYF. CDR3 DNA sequence: TGTGCCAGCTCACCGGAAGCGGGGGTAGAGACCCAGTACTTC.

As regards this clone: Additional DNA sequences in this sample encode the identical CDR3. The chain recombines TRBV11-2 with TRBJ2-7; TRBD1 aligns across 10 bases. The CDR3 extends over 14 amino acids. V was pared by 3 bases and J by 1 base, with 0 bases of the junction left unmatched. Germline V lookup: CDR1 SGHAT, CDR2 FQNNGV. This chain's CDR3 is CASSLDRGSYEQYF. CDR3 DNA sequence: TGTGCCAGCAGCTTGGACAGGGGGTCCTACGAGCAGTACTTC.

V usage is TRBV4-1 and J usage is TRBJ1-2, with D tentatively TRBD1 (5 bases). V lost 3 bases to trimming and J lost 2 bases, with 13 bases between them. This CDR3 contains 15 residues. Germline CDR1 and CDR2: MGHRA and YSYEKL. This CDR3 is CASSQNREGNYGYTF. The CDR3 DNA follows: TGCGCCAGCAGCCAGAACCGCGAGGGGAACTATGGCTACACCTTC.